This T cell receptor (beta chain) was sequenced in a study of T cell changes during pregnancy in multiple sclerosis. The CDR3 totals 14 residues. Germline CDR1 and CDR2: SGHTS and YDEGEE. The V end lost 9 bases, the J end lost 0 bases, and 13 bases lay between the germline ends. Data came from immunoSEQ multiplex PCR; TCRdb stores just in-frame clones and leaves some out. The sample has 35,000 or so clones; about nine tenths are singletons. The chain uses TRBV5-8 and TRBJ1-3; D unclear. The sequence came from a female donor in good health, enrolled as a control in a pregnancy study. The sample consisted of peripheral blood, taken in the second trimester of pregnancy. The CDR3 region has the DNA TGTGCCACCCCACGTGTGAGCTCTGGAAACACCATATATTTT. This encodes CATPRVSSGNTIYF.